This entry features one T cell receptor beta chain sequence. Its specificity is unknown. Method: immunoSEQ multiplex PCR; TCRdb's copy keeps in-frame clones and lacks some. The data show about 170,000 clones, about 87% seen once. Per germline, CDR1 SGHDT and CDR2 YYEEEE. V shed 0 bases, J shed 9 bases, and the junction held 8 bases outside the gene matches. This CDR3 is 15 amino acids long. These data belong to a study of cytomegalovirus exposure and HLA in healthy donors. Study-wide findings and caveats: Most sequenced TCRs were rare (though some public TCRs occurred in many donors). The study flagged about 160 TCR beta chains as cytomegalovirus-associated.

The receptor was isolated from a young woman in good health and CMV-seronegative. The J gene is TRBJ2-1, the V gene TRBV5-6, with 8 bases that match TRBD2. Material: PBMCs. The CDR3 is CASSLGPAGAGEQFF. CDR3 DNA sequence: TGTGCCAGCAGCTTGGGACCAGCGGGGGCCGGTGAGCAGTTCTTC.